This TCR beta chain was captured in a study of blood T cell repertoires in COVID-19. Study details: Sample material is recorded as cDNA or gDNA derived from T cells, B-cell-depleted T cells, or PBMCs.

Patients in Seattle were enrolled during active infection, then followed longitudinally. This clone was counted many times. In the source study's methods: Reference gene primer amplification gave estimated nucleated cell counts. Here immunoSEQ multiplex PCR was the method, and the copy in TCRdb shows in-frame clones only, minus some. V, J and clone size are those of that table, while D and trimming were read from the DNA. The data show 450,000 or so clones, with roughly 90% seen just once and roughly 1.6% held by the top ten. The germline CDR1 and CDR2 sequences are MRHNA and SNTAGT. The CDR3 is 15 residues long. Trimming took 0 bases from V and 4 from J; bases not matched to a gene: 3.

Sequenced sample: peripheral blood. The receptor was isolated from a woman aged 40-49 years with COVID-19, enrolled during active disease. The gene calls are TRBV6-4 and TRBJ2-3; 8 bases are shared with TRBD2. The chain's CDR3 is CASSDSTGGPDTQYF. The CDR3 region has the DNA TGTGCCAGCAGTGACTCGACGGGGGGGCCAGATACGCAGTATTTT.